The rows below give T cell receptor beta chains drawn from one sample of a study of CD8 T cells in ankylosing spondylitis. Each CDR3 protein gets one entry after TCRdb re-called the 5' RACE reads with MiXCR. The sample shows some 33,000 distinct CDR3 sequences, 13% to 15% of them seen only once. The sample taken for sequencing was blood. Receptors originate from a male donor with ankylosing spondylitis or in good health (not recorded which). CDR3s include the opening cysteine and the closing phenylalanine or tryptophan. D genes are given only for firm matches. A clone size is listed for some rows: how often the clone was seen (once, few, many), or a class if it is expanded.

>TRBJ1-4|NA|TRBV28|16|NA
CASSLLGIPTNEKLFF
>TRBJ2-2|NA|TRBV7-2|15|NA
CASTVTGTDTGELFF
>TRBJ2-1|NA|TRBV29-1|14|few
CSVRPQGLYNEQFF
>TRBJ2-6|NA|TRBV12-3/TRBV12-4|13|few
CASNPSGANVLTF
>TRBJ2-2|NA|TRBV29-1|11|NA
CSVGNTGELFF
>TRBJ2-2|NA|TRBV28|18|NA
CASSLRPGKDYNTGELFF
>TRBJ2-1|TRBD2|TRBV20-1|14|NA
CSTEGTRAFNEQFF
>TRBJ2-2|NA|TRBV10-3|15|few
CAIGGTDANTGELFF
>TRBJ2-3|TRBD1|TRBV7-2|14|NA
CASSPPGQGNTQYF
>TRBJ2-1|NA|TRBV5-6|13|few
CASSLGQAAEQFF
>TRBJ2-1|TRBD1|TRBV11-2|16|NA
CASSLGPGTGYNEQFF
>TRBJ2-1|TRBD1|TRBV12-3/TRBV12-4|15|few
CASSSGGRVHDEQFF
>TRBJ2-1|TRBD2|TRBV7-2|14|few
CASSASGGDNEQFF
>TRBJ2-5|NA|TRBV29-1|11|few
CSVVRGETQYF
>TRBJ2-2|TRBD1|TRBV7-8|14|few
CASSHRTGRRELFF
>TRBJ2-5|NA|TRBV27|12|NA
CASRGGGETQYF
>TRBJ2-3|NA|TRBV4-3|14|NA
CASSLQRGGDTQYF
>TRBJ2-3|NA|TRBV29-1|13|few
CSVGEGTADTQYF
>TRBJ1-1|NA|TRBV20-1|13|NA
CSAPTRMNTEAFF
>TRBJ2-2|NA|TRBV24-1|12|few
CATSDRTGELFF
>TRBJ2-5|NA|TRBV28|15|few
CASSNRQRSQETQYF
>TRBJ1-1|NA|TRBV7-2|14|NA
CASSTGTLNTEAFF
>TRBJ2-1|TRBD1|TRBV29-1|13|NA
CSVERDRYNEQFF
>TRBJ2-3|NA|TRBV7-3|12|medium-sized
CASSLDTDTQYF
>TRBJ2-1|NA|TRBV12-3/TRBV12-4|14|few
CASRAAGLRNEQFF
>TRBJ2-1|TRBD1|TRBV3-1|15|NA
CASSQRRGQGPEQFF
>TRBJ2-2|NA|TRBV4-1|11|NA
CASSQDGELFF